This is a list of T cell receptor beta chains from one sample in a study of technical replicates of blood from several donors. TCRdb keeps only in-frame clones here, not all; method: immunoSEQ multiplex PCR. The sample has tens of thousands of clones; about 98% are singletons. The specimen sequenced was T cells isolated from PBMCs. The receptors here all came from a human donor in good health. The CDR3 runs from the conserved cysteine through the conserved F or W. The D gene is left open where the match is weak. Clone size is stated in some rows and not others, as once, few, many or a class when expanded.

j_gene: TRBJ1-1
v_gene: TRBV15
abundance: .
d_gene: .
CDR3aa: CATCRGENTEAFF
CDR3nt: TGTGCCACCTGCCGCGGGGAGAACACTGAAGCTTTCTTT

j_gene: TRBJ2-5
v_gene: TRBV6-5
abundance: .
d_gene: .
CDR3aa: CASRNIQRETQYF
CDR3nt: TGTGCCAGCAGGAACATCCAGCGGGAGACCCAGTACTTC

j_gene: TRBJ2-2
v_gene: TRBV27
abundance: .
d_gene: TRBD2
CDR3aa: CASSPGLAGGPLNTGELFF
CDR3nt: TGTGCCAGCAGTCCGGGACTAGCGGGAGGTCCACTGAACACCGGGGAGCTGTTTTTT

j_gene: TRBJ1-1
v_gene: TRBV7-9
abundance: .
d_gene: .
CDR3aa: CASSPWKGMGNTEAFF
CDR3nt: TGTGCCAGCAGCCCCTGGAAGGGGATGGGGAACACTGAAGCTTTCTTT

j_gene: TRBJ2-5
v_gene: TRBV2
abundance: .
d_gene: .
CDR3aa: CASSYFRETQYF
CDR3nt: TGTGCCAGCAGTTACTTCAGGGAGACCCAGTACTTC

j_gene: TRBJ1-1
v_gene: TRBV28
abundance: .
d_gene: .
CDR3aa: CASSLSAVAEAFF
CDR3nt: TGTGCCAGCAGTTTGTCCGCGGTGGCTGAAGCTTTCTTT

j_gene: TRBJ2-3
v_gene: TRBV28
abundance: .
d_gene: .
CDR3aa: CASSLSGFVVEGADTQYF
CDR3nt: TGTGCCAGCAGTTTAAGTGGTTTCGTTGTCGAGGGGGCAGATACGCAGTATTTT

j_gene: TRBJ2-3
v_gene: TRBV10-2
abundance: once
d_gene: TRBD2
CDR3aa: CASRLAGTDTQYF
CDR3nt: TGCGCCAGCAGACTAGCGGGCACAGATACGCAGTATTTT

j_gene: TRBJ2-3
v_gene: TRBV7-8
abundance: .
d_gene: .
CDR3aa: CASSFVGGGGRTDTQYF
CDR3nt: TGTGCCAGCAGCTTCGTCGGTGGCGGAGGACGCACAGATACGCAGTATTTT

j_gene: TRBJ2-7
v_gene: TRBV7-6
abundance: .
d_gene: .
CDR3aa: CASSLVVEGYEQYF
CDR3nt: TGTGCCAGCAGCTTAGTAGTGGAGGGCTACGAGCAGTACTTC

j_gene: TRBJ2-5
v_gene: TRBV30
abundance: .
d_gene: TRBD2
CDR3aa: CAWSPGTSGVETQYF
CDR3nt: TGTGCCTGGAGTCCCGGGACTAGCGGGGTCGAGACCCAGTACTTC

j_gene: TRBJ1-2
v_gene: TRBV7-9
abundance: .
d_gene: .
CDR3aa: CASSLTDIGANYGYTF
CDR3nt: TGTGCCAGCAGCTTGACCGATATAGGGGCCAACTATGGCTACACCTTC

j_gene: TRBJ2-3
v_gene: TRBV7-6
abundance: .
d_gene: TRBD2
CDR3aa: CASSPLGGASTDTQYF
CDR3nt: TGTGCCAGCAGCCCCCTGGGAGGGGCCAGCACAGATACGCAGTATTTT

j_gene: TRBJ1-4
v_gene: TRBV6-5
abundance: .
d_gene: TRBD1
CDR3aa: CASSGQGSEKLFF
CDR3nt: TGTGCCAGCAGCGGACAGGGGAGTGAAAAACTGTTTTTT

j_gene: TRBJ2-5
v_gene: TRBV11-3
abundance: .
d_gene: TRBD1
CDR3aa: CASSSPRDRDQETQYF
CDR3nt: TGTGCCAGCAGCTCCCCCCGGGACAGGGACCAAGAGACCCAGTACTTC

j_gene: TRBJ1-1
v_gene: TRBV14
abundance: .
d_gene: .
CDR3aa: CASSYTGNTEAFF
CDR3nt: TGTGCCAGCAGCTATACAGGGAACACTGAAGCTTTCTTT

j_gene: TRBJ1-2
v_gene: TRBV29-1
abundance: once
d_gene: TRBD1
CDR3aa: CSVVDREKGGYTF
CDR3nt: TGCAGCGTTGTTGACAGGGAGAAGGGAGGCTACACCTTC

j_gene: TRBJ2-1
v_gene: TRBV11-2
abundance: .
d_gene: TRBD2
CDR3aa: CASSLRGDEQFF
CDR3nt: TGTGCCAGCAGCTTACGGGGGGATGAGCAGTTCTTC

j_gene: TRBJ2-7
v_gene: TRBV23-1
abundance: .
d_gene: .
CDR3aa: CASRNSSPYEQYF
CDR3nt: TGCGCCAGCAGGAACAGTTCCCCCTACGAGCAGTACTTC

j_gene: TRBJ2-1
v_gene: TRBV2
abundance: .
d_gene: TRBD2
CDR3aa: CASQKGTSFNEQFF
CDR3nt: TGTGCCAGCCAGAAGGGGACTAGTTTTAATGAGCAGTTCTTC

j_gene: TRBJ1-1
v_gene: TRBV7-8
abundance: once
d_gene: .
CDR3aa: CASSLISEAFF
CDR3nt: TGTGCCAGCAGCTTAATCTCTGAAGCTTTCTTT

j_gene: TRBJ2-7
v_gene: TRBV13
abundance: .
d_gene: TRBD1
CDR3aa: CASSLGTGGSYEQYF
CDR3nt: TGTGCCAGCAGCTTAGGGACAGGGGGCAGCTACGAGCAGTACTTC

j_gene: TRBJ1-2
v_gene: TRBV5-4
abundance: .
d_gene: .
CDR3aa: CASSAGAERVEGYTF
CDR3nt: TGTGCCAGCAGCGCTGGGGCGGAGCGGGTAGAGGGCTACACCTTC

j_gene: TRBJ1-1
v_gene: TRBV9
abundance: .
d_gene: .
CDR3aa: CASSAESGLREAFF
CDR3nt: TGTGCCAGCAGCGCAGAATCGGGACTGAGAGAAGCTTTCTTT

j_gene: TRBJ2-1
v_gene: TRBV25-1
abundance: .
d_gene: TRBD2
CDR3aa: CASSEWEGFSYNEQFF
CDR3nt: TGTGCCAGCAGTGAATGGGAGGGGTTCTCCTACAATGAGCAGTTCTTC

j_gene: TRBJ2-2
v_gene: TRBV11-2
abundance: .
d_gene: TRBD1
CDR3aa: CASSLSPGGSTGELFF
CDR3nt: TGTGCCAGCAGCTTATCCCCAGGGGGTAGTACCGGGGAGCTGTTTTTT

j_gene: TRBJ1-4
v_gene: TRBV4-1
abundance: .
d_gene: .
CDR3aa: CASSFDTTNEKLFF
CDR3nt: TGCGCCAGCAGTTTTGACACAACTAATGAAAAACTGTTTTTT

j_gene: TRBJ1-5
v_gene: TRBV19
abundance: .
d_gene: .
CDR3aa: CASSIRWGGDNQPQHF
CDR3nt: TGTGCCAGTAGTATTAGATGGGGAGGGGACAATCAGCCCCAGCATTTT

j_gene: TRBJ1-5
v_gene: TRBV6-5
abundance: .
d_gene: TRBD1
CDR3aa: CASSATGTVAQPQHF
CDR3nt: TGTGCCAGCAGTGCGACAGGGACGGTAGCACAGCCCCAGCATTTT

j_gene: TRBJ2-7
v_gene: TRBV28
abundance: once
d_gene: .
CDR3aa: CASTTRVAHEQYF
CDR3nt: TGTGCCAGCACCACCAGGGTCGCCCACGAGCAGTACTTC

j_gene: TRBJ1-2
v_gene: TRBV27
abundance: once
d_gene: TRBD1
CDR3aa: CASNSGGANYGYTF
CDR3nt: TGTGCCAGCAATTCAGGGGGAGCTAACTATGGCTACACCTTC

j_gene: TRBJ2-5
v_gene: TRBV2
abundance: .
d_gene: .
CDR3aa: CASMGTGTQYF
CDR3nt: TGTGCCAGCATGGGTACGGGGACCCAGTACTTC

j_gene: TRBJ2-2
v_gene: TRBV30
abundance: .
d_gene: .
CDR3aa: CASGHGPGELFF
CDR3nt: TGTGCCTCGGGACACGGTCCCGGGGAGCTGTTTTTT

j_gene: TRBJ2-3
v_gene: TRBV10-3
abundance: .
d_gene: TRBD2
CDR3aa: CAISEGGGSPLTDTQYF
CDR3nt: TGTGCCATCAGTGAGGGCGGGGGGTCCCCCCTCACAGATACGCAGTATTTT

j_gene: TRBJ2-1
v_gene: TRBV6-5
abundance: .
d_gene: .
CDR3aa: CASCSPLSNEQFF
CDR3nt: TGTGCCAGCTGCAGTCCCCTTTCCAATGAGCAGTTCTTC

j_gene: TRBJ2-2
v_gene: TRBV28
abundance: .
d_gene: .
CDR3aa: CASSTQRQGSSFTGELFF
CDR3nt: TGTGCCAGCAGTACCCAAAGGCAGGGGTCCTCATTCACCGGGGAGCTGTTTTTT

j_gene: TRBJ2-7
v_gene: TRBV4-1
abundance: .
d_gene: .
CDR3aa: CASSQDLTAYEQYF
CDR3nt: TGCGCCAGCAGCCAAGATCTTACAGCCTACGAGCAGTACTTC

j_gene: TRBJ2-7
v_gene: TRBV28
abundance: .
d_gene: .
CDR3aa: CASSLLGVEQYF
CDR3nt: TGTGCCAGCAGTTTACTAGGGGTTGAGCAGTACTTC

j_gene: TRBJ2-7
v_gene: TRBV6-1
abundance: .
d_gene: .
CDR3aa: CASSETDRSYEQYF
CDR3nt: TGTGCCAGCAGTGAAACCGACAGATCCTACGAGCAGTACTTC

j_gene: TRBJ2-3
v_gene: TRBV6-5
abundance: .
d_gene: TRBD2
CDR3aa: CASSDVAGITQYF
CDR3nt: TGTGCCAGCAGTGATGTAGCGGGAATCACGCAGTATTTT

j_gene: TRBJ2-5
v_gene: TRBV9
abundance: .
d_gene: .
CDR3aa: CASSGGGVETQYF
CDR3nt: TGTGCCAGCAGCGGAGGGGGGGTCGAGACCCAGTACTTC

j_gene: TRBJ2-1
v_gene: TRBV29-1
abundance: .
d_gene: .
CDR3aa: CSASGDPSHNEQFF
CDR3nt: TGCAGCGCTTCGGGGGACCCTAGTCACAATGAGCAGTTCTTC

j_gene: TRBJ1-2
v_gene: TRBV20-1
abundance: .
d_gene: .
CDR3aa: CALEDPHGYTF
CDR3nt: TGCGCGCTGGAGGACCCTCACGGCTACACCTTC